Listed below are T cell receptor beta chains from one sample, sequenced in a study of blood T cell repertoires in COVID-19. TCRdb's copy holds only in-frame clones and misses some; the assay was immunoSEQ multiplex PCR. The table has tens of thousands of clones, roughly 70% seen once. The sample taken for sequencing was peripheral blood. These receptors were taken from a man between 65 and 85 years old with COVID-19, enrolled during active disease. Each CDR3 is given with its conserved first and last residue. D genes are given only for firm matches. Expanded clones get a size class; other rows say once, few or many, or leave the size out.

>TRBJ2-7|many|TRBV28|TRBD1
CASNPGQGYEQYF
TGTGCCAGCAATCCGGGACAGGGCTACGAGCAGTACTTC
>TRBJ2-7|-|TRBV13|-
CASSFQGSSYEQYF
TGTGCCAGCAGCTTTCAGGGGAGCTCCTACGAGCAGTACTTC
>TRBJ2-7|-|TRBV4-3|-
CASSQHSGPLEQYF
TGCGCCAGCAGCCAACACAGCGGTCCCCTTGAGCAGTACTTC
>TRBJ2-4|-|TRBV6-2/TRBV6-3|-
CASSYRWGGRAKNIQYF
TGTGCCAGCAGTTACAGGTGGGGGGGCCGGGCCAAAAACATTCAGTACTTC
>TRBJ1-1|-|TRBV4-1|-
CASSPQGGRGAFF
TGCGCCAGCAGCCCCCAGGGCGGACGTGGGGCTTTCTTT
>TRBJ1-2|few|TRBV27|TRBD1
CASSRTGLVGYTF
TGTGCCAGCAGTCGGACAGGCCTAGTAGGCTACACCTTC
>TRBJ2-1|-|TRBV5-6|-
CASSLVGLKHTEQFF
TGTGCCAGCAGCTTGGTTGGACTAAAACATACTGAGCAGTTCTTC
>TRBJ2-1|few|TRBV23-1|TRBD2
CASSQSLWLAGADEQFF
TGCGCCAGCAGTCAATCCTTATGGCTAGCGGGAGCCGATGAGCAGTTCTTC
>TRBJ2-4|few|TRBV16|-
CASSPYRETKNIQYF
TGTGCCAGCAGCCCATACAGGGAGACCAAAAACATTCAGTACTTC
>TRBJ2-3|-|TRBV12-3/TRBV12-4|-
CASSLSEEDTQYF
TGTGCCAGCAGTTTATCCGAGGAGGATACGCAGTATTTT
>TRBJ2-1|-|TRBV3-1/TRBV3-2|-
CASSQDTRAAGYNEQFF
TGTGCCAGCAGCCAAGATACACGAGCAGCGGGTTACAATGAGCAGTTCTTC
>TRBJ1-5|few|TRBV19|-
CASSWAANSNQPQHF
TGTGCCAGTAGTTGGGCAGCAAATAGCAATCAGCCCCAGCATTTT
>TRBJ2-1|-|TRBV18|-
CASSPPSRGGEQFF
TGTGCCAGCTCACCACCGTCGAGGGGGGGTGAGCAGTTCTTC
>TRBJ2-7|once|TRBV15|TRBD1
CAKTVGTGVREQYF
TGTGCCAAGACAGTGGGGACAGGTGTCAGGGAGCAGTACTTC
>TRBJ2-7|-|TRBV7-2|TRBD2
CASSLGTSGSYEQYF
TGTGCCAGCAGCCTAGGGACTAGCGGCAGTTACGAGCAGTACTTC
>TRBJ2-7|few|TRBV5-6|TRBD2
CASSSGGSTYEQYF
TGTGCCAGCAGCTCGGGAGGGTCTACCTACGAGCAGTACTTC
>TRBJ1-2|few|TRBV4-3|TRBD1
CASSQGVGTELDNYGYTF
TGCGCCAGCAGCCAAGGTGTAGGGACAGAGTTAGATAACTATGGCTACACCTTC
>TRBJ1-4|-|TRBV6-5|-
CASSYSDRSNEKLFF
TGTGCCAGCAGTTACTCCGACAGAAGTAATGAAAAACTGTTTTTT